This TCR beta chain stems from a study of T cells in Graves' hyperthyroidism and ophthalmopathy. Amplified TCR beta CDR3 regions derived from RNA transcripts. HTBI primers drove first-round RT-PCR of the TCR CDR3. TCRdb passed the multiplex PCR reads through MiXCR, listing each CDR3 protein once. Here the sample spans around 700,000 distinct CDR3 sequences, 18% being singletons. Germline-derived CDR1 and CDR2 are SGHTA and FQGNSA. The CDR3 sequence is 15 residues long. V was pared by 5 bases and J by 3 bases, with 13 bases between. The clonotype comes from a woman aged 45-59 years with Graves' hyperthyroidism that later progressed to Graves' ophthalmopathy. Sequenced input: blood. This chain joins TRBV7-2 and TRBJ2-2, with D possibly being TRBD1 (5 bases). As DNA, the CDR3 is TGTGCCAGCAGCCCAAAGCGCAGGGACACCGGGGAGCTGTTTTTT. This translates into CASSPKRRDTGELFF.